This T cell receptor (beta chain) was sequenced during a study of human T cells and chemical hapten exposure. Study in general: Researchers reported sensitizing a roughly 2 cm by roughly 2 cm upper inner arm skin site with 2% DPC. In the approximately 25-week study, patients were dosed weekly with diphenylcyclopropenone on the scalp throughout.

MiXCR, applied by TCRdb to the RACE reads, yields one record per CDR3 protein. The table lists about 54,000 distinct CDR3 sequences, over 9.5% of them singletons. V was pared by 1 base and J by 5 bases, with 5 bases of the junction left unmatched. Germline CDR1 reads SGHDT; CDR2 reads YYEEEE. CDR3 length equals 15 residues. The time point here: patch test 2, 6 weeks after DPC sensitization. The treatment here: therapeutic diphenylcyclopropenone sensitization with weekly scalp DPC. This clonotype was seen more than once but under ten times. This specimen was whole blood, taken in connection with sensitization to the hapten diphenylcyclopropenone (DPC). The source of this sequence is a woman aged 50 to 65 with alopecia areata. Some clones in this sample may be carry-over from other donors' samples. The chain is built from TRBV5-6 and TRBJ2-7; 11 bases are a match to TRBD1. The CDR3 bases are TGTGCCAGCAGCTTGAGGACAGGGGGCTTCGACGAGCAGTACTTC. Its translation: CASSLRTGGFDEQYF. Full variable domain (outside the CDR3, taken from reference TRBV5-6 and TRBJ2-7): DAGVTQSPTHLIKTRGQQVTLRCSPKSGHDTVSWYQQALGQGPQFIFQYYEEEERQRGNFPDRFSGHQFPNYSSELNVNALLLGDSALYLCASSLRTGGFDEQYFGPGTRLTVT.